This T cell receptor beta chain derives from a study of CD8+ T cells in alopecia areata. Study summary: Treated individuals took tofacitinib by mouth, 5 to 10 mg twice daily.

Treatment specified: oral pan-JAK inhibitor, 5-10 mg twice daily. cDNA serving as the sequencing template came from extracted, reverse transcribed RNA. Profiling relied on immunoSEQ multiplex PCR, and the TCRdb table lists in-frame clones only, not all of them. The data hold approximately 210,000 clones, with 40% to 45% observed a single time. Study-wide results and limits: Sharing of TCRs across patients appeared less clear than in mice, possibly for HLA-related reasons. It was lesional scalp, especially alopecia totalis/universalis, that showed higher clonality than normal scalp.

This clone qualifies as medium-sized. Its antigen is not identified. Germline values: CDR1 MNHNY, CDR2 SVGAGI (reference sequence). Trimming shortened V by 0 bases and J by 6 bases, and 3 bases separated the two germline ends. This CDR3 spans 12 amino acids. The clonotype comes from a human donor with alopecia areata. The chain joins TRBV6-6 to TRBJ2-1; D unresolved. Sequences were derived from CD4+ T cells sorted from blood, sampled around week 36, from a patient treated with tofacitinib. CDR3 protein: CASSYSGNEQFF. CDR3 coding DNA: TGTGCCAGCAGTTACTCGGGCAATGAGCAGTTCTTC.